This TCR beta chain comes out of a study of shared clonotypes between healthy human individuals. Of note for this clone: Its antigen is as yet unknown.

This CDR3 contains 14 residues. Germline V lookup: CDR1 SGHVS, CDR2 FQNEAQ. V lost 1 base and J lost 8, with 12 bases in between. Regarding the study as a whole: The authors sampled blood alone, and tissue repertoires likely differ. Genetic and exposure-history diversity was limited by the few donors.

Template for every sorted-subset replicate PCR totaled about 200 ng DNA, tens of thousands of T cell genomes. Original processing methods: Filtering of immunoSEQ junctional sequences could not match full-length read filtering. The repertoire was sequenced with immunoSEQ multiplex PCR; TCRdb's copy has only in-frame clones and lacks some. V, J and clone size are those of that table, while D and trimming were read from the DNA. The repertoire holds fewer than 1 million clones, with about 96% as singletons. CD45RO-negative cells were positively selected for CCR7, leaving out terminally differentiated effector memory CD45RA+ cells.

The V call is TRBV7-8, the J call TRBJ2-1; tentative D call: TRBD2 (5 bases). This TCR was sampled from a man aged 25 to 45 in good health. Sequenced material: naive CD8+ T cells sorted from blood. The CDR3 DNA sequence: TGTGCCAGCAGCTTAGGCACGGCGGGCGATGAGCAGTTCTTC. Amino acid sequence: CASSLGTAGDEQFF.